This T cell receptor (beta chain) came from a study of T cell responses to AZD1222 COVID-19 vaccine. Study findings and constraints: Spike was spanned by vaccine-associated CD4 TCRs, with dominance at 160-218 and 743-854. Two AZD1222 administrations were followed by greater Spike-specific TCR breadth and depth. Nearly half of spike-specific TCRs reportedly target variant regions that are unmutated in the B.1.351 and B.1.1.7 variants.

The assay was immunoSEQ multiplex PCR, and TCRdb's table has in-frame clones only and misses some. The sample contains 95,000 to 150,000 clones, just over 85% of which appear only once. Regarding this clone: Its matching antigen is unknown.

The source was peripheral blood, collected on day 0 of AZD1222 vaccination. The origin of this receptor is an adult in good health.

This chain's CDR3 is CASSWQGQYNEQFF. The CDR3 DNA sequence: TGTGCCAGCAGTTGGCAGGGGCAGTACAATGAGCAGTTCTTC. V and J are TRBV6-5 and TRBJ2-1, with D perhaps matching TRBD1 (6 bases). This CDR3 has 14 amino acids. V lost 4 bases, J lost 4 bases, and 11 bases lay in between. Looked up from germline, CDR1 is MNHEY and CDR2 is SVGAGI.